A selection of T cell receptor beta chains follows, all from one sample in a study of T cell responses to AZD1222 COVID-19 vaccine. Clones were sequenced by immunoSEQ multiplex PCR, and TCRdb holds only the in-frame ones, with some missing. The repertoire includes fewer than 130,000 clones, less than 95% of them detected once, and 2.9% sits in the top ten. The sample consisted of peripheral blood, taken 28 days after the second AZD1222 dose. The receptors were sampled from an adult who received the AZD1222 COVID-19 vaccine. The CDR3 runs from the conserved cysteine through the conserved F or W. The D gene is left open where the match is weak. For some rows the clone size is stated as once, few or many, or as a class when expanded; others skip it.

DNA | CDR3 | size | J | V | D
TGTGCCAGCAGTGACCCTCAACAGGGGTACTATGGCTACACCTTC | CASSDPQQGYYGYTF | . | TRBJ1-2 | TRBV6-4 | TRBD1
TGTGCCAGCAGCTGGACAGGGGGGAACACTGAAGCTTTCTTT | CASSWTGGNTEAFF | . | TRBJ1-1 | TRBV11-2 | TRBD1
TGTGCCAGCAGCCCCCGACTAGCGGTAGAGCAGTACTTC | CASSPRLAVEQYF | . | TRBJ2-7 | TRBV3-1/TRBV3-2 | TRBD2
TGTGCCAGCACCTTAATTGAAGCTAGCGGGAGGGTTAGTTCCTACAATGAGCAGTTCTTC | CASTLIEASGRVSSYNEQFF | . | TRBJ2-1 | TRBV2 | TRBD2
TGTGCCAGCGCTCCAGGGTCTCACTATGGCTACACCTTC | CASAPGSHYGYTF | few | TRBJ1-2 | TRBV14 | .
TGTGCCACCAGCACATATAGCGGGAGGCAGTACTTC | CATSTYSGRQYF | . | TRBJ2-7 | TRBV15 | TRBD2
TGTGCCAGCTCACGGGGGGGTAACACTGAAGCTTTCTTT | CASSRGGNTEAFF | . | TRBJ1-1 | TRBV18 | .
TGTGCCAGTCTCCCATCGAGGGGGCCTGGAAACACCATATATTTT | CASLPSRGPGNTIYF | . | TRBJ1-3 | TRBV6-5 | TRBD1
TGTGCCAGCAGCTTGGTAGGGACAGATACTCGATTCACCATATATTTT | CASSLVGTDTRFTIYF | . | TRBJ1-3 | TRBV5-6 | TRBD1
TGTGCCAGCAGTCAGACCCCTTCTCTTCCAAGCGGCTACACCTTC | CASSQTPSLPSGYTF | . | TRBJ1-2 | TRBV27 | .
TGTGCCAGCAGCCCTTATTGGGGGACAGGGAACACTGAAGCTTTCTTT | CASSPYWGTGNTEAFF | once | TRBJ1-1 | TRBV3-1/TRBV3-2 | TRBD1
TGTGCCACCTGGCAGGGGCTAGCGGGATTTGAGGCCCAAGAGACCCAGTACTTC | CATWQGLAGFEAQETQYF | once | TRBJ2-5 | TRBV10-3 | TRBD2
TGTGCCATCAGTGGGCCCGCGTTGGAAACGCTGTTTTTT | CAISGPALETLFF | once | TRBJ1-4 | TRBV10-3 | .
TGTGCCATAGGCTTTCCCGGGGAGCTGTTTTTT | CAIGFPGELFF | . | TRBJ2-2 | TRBV12-3/TRBV12-4 | .
TGTGCCAGCAGTTTGGGGGGGCAGCTATCACCCCTCCACTTT | CASSLGGQLSPLHF | . | TRBJ1-6 | TRBV27 | .
TGCGCCAGCACTACAGGGGGCGCTTCCGGGGAGCTGTTTTTT | CASTTGGASGELFF | . | TRBJ2-2 | TRBV5-1 | TRBD1
TGTGCCAGCAGAATGGGACAGGGTATTTCACCCCTCCACTTT | CASRMGQGISPLHF | . | TRBJ1-6 | TRBV7-9 | TRBD1
TGTGCCAGCTCAACCCGAATCTCTGGGGCCAACGTCCTGACTTTC | CASSTRISGANVLTF | . | TRBJ2-6 | TRBV18 | .
TGTGCCAGCAGCCACCCCACCCGGGGGACACCGAGGGGCTACACCTTC | CASSHPTRGTPRGYTF | once | TRBJ1-2 | TRBV3-1/TRBV3-2 | .
TGTGCCAGCAGCTTCGGAGGGGTTGCTTACGAGCAGTACTTC | CASSFGGVAYEQYF | . | TRBJ2-7 | TRBV5-6 | .
TGTGCTAGTGGTTTGGCACCTAACATTGGGGGAGCTTTCTTT | CASGLAPNIGGAFF | . | TRBJ1-1 | TRBV12-5 | .
TGTGCCAGCAGTTACTCGGGGAGGGACCGAGAGACCCAGTACTTC | CASSYSGRDRETQYF | few | TRBJ2-5 | TRBV6-5 | TRBD2
TGTGCCAGTAGTATCGGAGGAGGGGGGTTTGGCTATAGCAATCAGCCCCAGCATTTT | CASSIGGGGFGYSNQPQHF | once | TRBJ1-5 | TRBV19 | .
TGTGCCAGCAGCCCCTGGGGGGCCTCCTACGAGCAGTACTTC | CASSPWGASYEQYF | . | TRBJ2-7 | TRBV14 | .
TGTGCCAGCAGTGCTGTCGGGCCGACAGGAGATAATTCACCCCTCCACTTT | CASSAVGPTGDNSPLHF | . | TRBJ1-6 | TRBV6-1 | .
TGTGCCAGCGGTTTGTTAGCGGGAGTGAATGAGCAGTTCTTC | CASGLLAGVNEQFF | . | TRBJ2-1 | TRBV9 | TRBD2
TGTGCCGTTTCGTTGGGGAAAGCTAATGAAAAACTGTTTTTT | CAVSLGKANEKLFF | . | TRBJ1-4 | TRBV9 | .
TGTGCCAGCAGTTACGGAACTAGCGGGGTGTGGGATGAGCAGTTCTTC | CASSYGTSGVWDEQFF | . | TRBJ2-1 | TRBV6-5 | TRBD2
TGTGCCAGCAGTTTACTAGGAACCTACAATGAGCAGTTCTTC | CASSLLGTYNEQFF | . | TRBJ2-1 | TRBV6-5 | .
TGCGCCAGCAGCCAAGGCCCCAGGGTCCAGCCCCAGCATTTT | CASSQGPRVQPQHF | . | TRBJ1-5 | TRBV4-1 | .
TGTGCCAGCTCACCAGGGGGCTCTTATGGCTACACCTTC | CASSPGGSYGYTF | . | TRBJ1-2 | TRBV18 | .
TGCGCCAGCAGCTTGGGTGGGGTCAATGAGCAGTTCTTC | CASSLGGVNEQFF | few | TRBJ2-1 | TRBV5-1 | .
TGCGCCAGCAGTGATGGGGGGGCCGCTGAAGCTTTCTTT | CASSDGGAAEAFF | once | TRBJ1-1 | TRBV10-2 | .
TGCGCCAGCAGCTTACCTAGCACAGATACGCAGTATTTT | CASSLPSTDTQYF | . | TRBJ2-3 | TRBV5-1 | .
TGTGCCAGCAGTACAGGGTTTAGGAACACTGAAGCTTTCTTT | CASSTGFRNTEAFF | . | TRBJ1-1 | TRBV2 | .
TGCGCCAGCAGCTTGGCCAAGGGGGAGTACGGCTACACCTTC | CASSLAKGEYGYTF | . | TRBJ1-2 | TRBV5-1 | .
TGTGCCACTGGGGGGGAGAGTAGAAACACCATATATTTT | CATGGESRNTIYF | once | TRBJ1-3 | TRBV28 | .
TGCGCCAGCAGTAAGGAGGGTTACACCGGGGAGCTGTTTTTT | CASSKEGYTGELFF | . | TRBJ2-2 | TRBV10-1 | .
TGTGCCAGCAGCTTAGAATGGCAGGAGACCCAGTACTTC | CASSLEWQETQYF | . | TRBJ2-5 | TRBV11-2 | .
TGCGCCAGCAGTCGGAACTCTGGAAACACCATATATTTT | CASSRNSGNTIYF | . | TRBJ1-3 | TRBV10-1 | .
TGCAGCGTCGGGGACAGACCCTATGGCTACACCTTC | CSVGDRPYGYTF | . | TRBJ1-2 | TRBV29-1 | TRBD1
TGTGCCAGTAGTATCTCTACGGGCAGGAACTATGGCTACACCTTC | CASSISTGRNYGYTF | . | TRBJ1-2 | TRBV19 | .
TGTGCCAGCTCGGACAGGTTTAATTCCGAGCAGTACTTC | CASSDRFNSEQYF | . | TRBJ2-7 | TRBV6-5 | TRBD1
TGTGCCAGCAGCTGGGTAGCGGGGGGCTGGGCCAACGTCCTGACTTTC | CASSWVAGGWANVLTF | . | TRBJ2-6 | TRBV7-9 | TRBD2
TGCGCCAGCAGCCCCGGGACAGGTGGAAACACCATATATTTT | CASSPGTGGNTIYF | . | TRBJ1-3 | TRBV5-1 | TRBD1
TGTGCCAGCAGTCGCACAGGGGATTCACCCCTCCACTTT | CASSRTGDSPLHF | . | TRBJ1-6 | TRBV3-1/TRBV3-2 | TRBD1
TGTGCCAGCAGCTTACCCGAAGGTAATGAGCAGTTCTTC | CASSLPEGNEQFF | . | TRBJ2-1 | TRBV7-9 | .
TGTGCCAGCAGCACGACTCGTGAGCAGTTCTTC | CASSTTREQFF | . | TRBJ2-1 | TRBV7-9 | .
TGTGCCAGCAGCTTGGGGTTACAGGGATCTAACTATGGCTACACCTTC | CASSLGLQGSNYGYTF | . | TRBJ1-2 | TRBV5-6 | .
TGTGCCAGCAGCCCAACAGGGGGCCTCTATAATTCACCCCTCCACTTT | CASSPTGGLYNSPLHF | . | TRBJ1-6 | TRBV7-6 | TRBD1